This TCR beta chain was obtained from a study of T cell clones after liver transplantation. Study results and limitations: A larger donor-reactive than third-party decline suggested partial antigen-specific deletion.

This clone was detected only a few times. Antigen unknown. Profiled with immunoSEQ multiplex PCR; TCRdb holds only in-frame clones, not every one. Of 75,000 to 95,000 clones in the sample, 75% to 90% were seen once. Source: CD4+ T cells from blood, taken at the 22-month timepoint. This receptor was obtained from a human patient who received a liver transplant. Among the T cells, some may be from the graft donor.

In DNA, the CDR3 is TGTGCCAGCAGTCTAGGACTAGCGGGGGGGTCAGAGACCCAGTACTTC. It translates to CASSLGLAGGSETQYF. The J gene is TRBJ2-5, the V gene TRBV7-3; the match to TRBD2 covers 15 bases. Per germline, CDR1 SGHTA and CDR2 FQGTGA. Unmatched junction bases numbered 6, after V lost 6 bases and J lost 4 bases. The CDR3 extends over 16 amino acids. Combining the CDR3 with reference TRBV7-3 and TRBJ2-5 gives the whole variable domain GAGVSQTPSNKVTEKGKYVELRCDPISGHTALYWYRQSLGQGPEFLIYFQGTGAADDSGLPNDRFFAVRPEGSVSTLKIQRTERGDSAVYLCASSLGLAGGSETQYFGPGTRLLVL.